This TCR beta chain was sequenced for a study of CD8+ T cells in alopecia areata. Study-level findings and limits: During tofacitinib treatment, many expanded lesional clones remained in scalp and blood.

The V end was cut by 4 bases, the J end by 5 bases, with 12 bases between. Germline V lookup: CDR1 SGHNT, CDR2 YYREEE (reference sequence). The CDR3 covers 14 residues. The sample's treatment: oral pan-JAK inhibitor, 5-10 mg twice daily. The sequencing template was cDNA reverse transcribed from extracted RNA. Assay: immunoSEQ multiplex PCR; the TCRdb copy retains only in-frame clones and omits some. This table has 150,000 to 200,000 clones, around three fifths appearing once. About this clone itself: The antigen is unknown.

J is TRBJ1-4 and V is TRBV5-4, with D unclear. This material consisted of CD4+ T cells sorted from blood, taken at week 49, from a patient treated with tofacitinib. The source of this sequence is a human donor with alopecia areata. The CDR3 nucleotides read TGTGCCAGCAGCACTGGTACTAACAATGAAAAACTGTTTTTT. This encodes CASSTGTNNEKLFF.